This T cell receptor (beta chain) was sequenced in a study of blood T cell repertoires in COVID-19. The wider study: Collection of acute and convalescent COVID-19 samples took place in the United States, Italy and Spain.

In the authors' methods: Scientists estimated how many nucleated cells there were by amplifying reference gene primers. Produced via immunoSEQ multiplex PCR; TCRdb's table is partial and in-frame only. Clone size and V and J calls were adopted from that table, with D and trimming inferred from the DNA. The sample consists of under 200,000 clones, under 85% of them appearing once. The ends lost 3 bases at V and 7 bases at J; junction bases unmatched: 7. The CDR3 sequence is 15 residues long. Germline V gene data show CDR1 as SNHLY and CDR2 as FYNNEI. Sequencing input: peripheral blood. This receptor was taken from a woman between 40 and 50 years old with acute or convalescent COVID-19. The chain employs TRBV2 and TRBJ2-2; 8 bases agree with TRBD1. CDR3 coding DNA: TGTGCCAGCAGTGATAGTCAGGGGGCAATCGGGGAGCTGTTTTTT. It codes for CASSDSQGAIGELFF.